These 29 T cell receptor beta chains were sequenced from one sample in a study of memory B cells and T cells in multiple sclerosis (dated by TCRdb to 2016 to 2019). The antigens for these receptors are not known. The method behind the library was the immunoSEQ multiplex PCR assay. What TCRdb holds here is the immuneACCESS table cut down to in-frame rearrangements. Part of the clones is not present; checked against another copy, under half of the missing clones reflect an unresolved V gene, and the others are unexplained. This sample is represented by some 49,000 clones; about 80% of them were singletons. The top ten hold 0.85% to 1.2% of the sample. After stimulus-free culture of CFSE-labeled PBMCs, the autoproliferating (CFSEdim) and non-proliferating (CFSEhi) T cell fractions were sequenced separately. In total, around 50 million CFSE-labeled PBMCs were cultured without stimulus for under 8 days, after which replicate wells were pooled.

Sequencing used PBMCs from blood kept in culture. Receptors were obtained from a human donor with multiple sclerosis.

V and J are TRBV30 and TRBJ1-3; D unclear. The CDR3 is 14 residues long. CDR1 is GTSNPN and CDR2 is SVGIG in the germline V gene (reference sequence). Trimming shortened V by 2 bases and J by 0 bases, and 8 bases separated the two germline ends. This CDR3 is CAWSIAASGNTIYF. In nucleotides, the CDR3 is TGTGCCTGGAGTATCGCAGCCTCTGGAAACACCATATATTTT.

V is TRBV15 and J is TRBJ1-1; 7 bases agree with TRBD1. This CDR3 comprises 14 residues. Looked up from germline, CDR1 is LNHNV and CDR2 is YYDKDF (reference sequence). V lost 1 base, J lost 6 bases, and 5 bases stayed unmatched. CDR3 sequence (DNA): TGTGCCACCAGCAGAGTTAGCACAGGGGCTGAAGCTTTCTTT. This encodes CATSRVSTGAEAFF. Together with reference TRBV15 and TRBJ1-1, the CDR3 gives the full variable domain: DAMVIQNPRYQVTQFGKPVTLSCSQTLNHNVMYWYQQKSSQAPKLLFHYYDKDFNNEADTPDNFQSRRPNTSFCFLDIRSPGLGDTAMYLCATSRVSTGAEAFFGQGTRLTVV.

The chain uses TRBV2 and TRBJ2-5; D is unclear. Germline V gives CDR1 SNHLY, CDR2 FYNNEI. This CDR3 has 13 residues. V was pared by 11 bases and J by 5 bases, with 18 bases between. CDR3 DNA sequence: TGTGCCGGAGAGAGTGGAGTGCGGGAGACCCAGTACTTC. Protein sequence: CAGESGVRETQYF.

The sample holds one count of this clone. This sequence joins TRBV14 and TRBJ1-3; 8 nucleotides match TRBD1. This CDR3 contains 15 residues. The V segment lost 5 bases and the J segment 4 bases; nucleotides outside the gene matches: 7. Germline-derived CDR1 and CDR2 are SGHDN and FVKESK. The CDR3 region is CASSSRTGRGNTIYF. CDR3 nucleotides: TGTGCCAGCAGCTCCCGGACAGGGAGGGGAAACACCATATATTTT.

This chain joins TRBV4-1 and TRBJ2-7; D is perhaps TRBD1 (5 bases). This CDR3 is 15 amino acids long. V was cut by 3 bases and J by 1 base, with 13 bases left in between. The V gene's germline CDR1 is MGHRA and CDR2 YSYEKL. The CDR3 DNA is TGCGCCAGCAGCCAGGGGCACGGACGATCCTACGAGCAGTACTTC. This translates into CASSQGHGRSYEQYF.

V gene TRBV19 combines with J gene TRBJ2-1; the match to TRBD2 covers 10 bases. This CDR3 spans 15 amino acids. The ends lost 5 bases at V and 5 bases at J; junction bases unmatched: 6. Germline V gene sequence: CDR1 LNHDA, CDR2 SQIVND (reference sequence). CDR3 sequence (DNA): TGTGCCAGTAGTCCGAGCGGGGGGGTCCACAATGAGCAGTTCTTC. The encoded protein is CASSPSGGVHNEQFF.

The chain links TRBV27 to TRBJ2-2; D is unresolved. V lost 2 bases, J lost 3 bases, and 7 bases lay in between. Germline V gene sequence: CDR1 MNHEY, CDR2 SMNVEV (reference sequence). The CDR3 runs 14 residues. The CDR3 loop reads CASSLSQYTGELFF. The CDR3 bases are TGTGCCAGCAGTTTAAGCCAGTACACCGGGGAGCTGTTTTTT.

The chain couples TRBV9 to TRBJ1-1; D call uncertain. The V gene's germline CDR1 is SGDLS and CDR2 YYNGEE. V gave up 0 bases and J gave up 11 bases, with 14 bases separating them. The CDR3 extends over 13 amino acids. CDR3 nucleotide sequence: TGTGCCAGCAGCGTAGCTGAGAGTTCGGTTGCTTTCTTT. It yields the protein CASSVAESSVAFF.

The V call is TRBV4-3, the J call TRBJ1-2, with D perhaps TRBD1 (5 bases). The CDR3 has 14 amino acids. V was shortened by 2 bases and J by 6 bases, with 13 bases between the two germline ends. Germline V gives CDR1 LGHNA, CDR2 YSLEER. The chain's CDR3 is CASSQRRGADGYTF. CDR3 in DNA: TGCGCCAGCAGCCAACGTCGGGGCGCCGATGGCTACACCTTC.

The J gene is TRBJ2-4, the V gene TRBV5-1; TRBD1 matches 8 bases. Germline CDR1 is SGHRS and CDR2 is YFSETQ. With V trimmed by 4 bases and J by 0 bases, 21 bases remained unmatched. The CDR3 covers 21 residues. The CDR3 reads CASSRELYPIRQGRAKNIQYF. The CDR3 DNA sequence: TGCGCCAGCAGCCGAGAACTATACCCGATAAGACAGGGGCGAGCCAAAAACATTCAGTACTTC.

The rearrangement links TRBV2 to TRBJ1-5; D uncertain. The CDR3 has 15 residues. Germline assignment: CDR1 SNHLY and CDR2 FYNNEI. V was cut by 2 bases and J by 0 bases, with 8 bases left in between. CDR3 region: CASSEWPDSNQPQHF. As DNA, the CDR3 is TGTGCCAGCAGTGAATGGCCAGATAGCAATCAGCCCCAGCATTTT.

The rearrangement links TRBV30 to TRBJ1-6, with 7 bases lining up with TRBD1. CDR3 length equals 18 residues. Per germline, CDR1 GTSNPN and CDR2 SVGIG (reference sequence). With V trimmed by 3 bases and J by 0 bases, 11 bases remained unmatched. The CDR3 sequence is CAWSPLGQRNSYNSPLHF. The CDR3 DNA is TGTGCCTGGAGCCCCTTGGGACAGAGAAACTCCTATAATTCACCCCTCCACTTT.

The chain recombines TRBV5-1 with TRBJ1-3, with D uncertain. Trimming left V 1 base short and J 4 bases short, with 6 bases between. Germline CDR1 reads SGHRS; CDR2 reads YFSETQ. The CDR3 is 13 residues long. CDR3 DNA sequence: TGCGCCAGCAGCTTGACCAAGGGAAACACCATATATTTT. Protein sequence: CASSLTKGNTIYF.

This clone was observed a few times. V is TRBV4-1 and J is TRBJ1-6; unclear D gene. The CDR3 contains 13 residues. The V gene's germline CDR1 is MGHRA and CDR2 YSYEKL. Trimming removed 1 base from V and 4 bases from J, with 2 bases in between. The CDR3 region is CASSQVYNSPLHF. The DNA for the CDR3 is TGCGCCAGCAGCCAAGTTTATAATTCACCCCTCCACTTT.

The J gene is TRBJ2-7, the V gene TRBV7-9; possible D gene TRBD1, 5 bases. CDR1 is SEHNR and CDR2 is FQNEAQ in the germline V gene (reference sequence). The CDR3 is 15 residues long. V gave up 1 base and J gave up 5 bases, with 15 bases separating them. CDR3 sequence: CASSLVSGISHEQYF. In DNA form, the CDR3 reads TGTGCCAGCAGCTTAGTTTCAGGGATTTCCCACGAGCAGTACTTC.

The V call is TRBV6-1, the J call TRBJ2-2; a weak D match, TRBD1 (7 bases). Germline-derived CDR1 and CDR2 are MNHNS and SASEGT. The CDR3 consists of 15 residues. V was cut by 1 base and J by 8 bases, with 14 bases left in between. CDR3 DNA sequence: TGTGCCAGCAGTGAAGGGTCAGGGGGGACAGGGGAGCTGTTTTTT. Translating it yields CASSEGSGGTGELFF.

The CDR3 DNA reads TGTGCCAGCTCCCCAACGGGGGCGAGGCAGTTCTTC. Translation gives CASSPTGARQFF. The rearrangement links TRBV5-8 to TRBJ2-1, with D possibly being TRBD1 or TRBD2 (6 bases each). Germline V lookup: CDR1 SGHTS, CDR2 YDEGEE. V was shortened by 7 bases and J by 12 bases, with 17 bases between the two germline ends. This CDR3 is built from 12 residues.

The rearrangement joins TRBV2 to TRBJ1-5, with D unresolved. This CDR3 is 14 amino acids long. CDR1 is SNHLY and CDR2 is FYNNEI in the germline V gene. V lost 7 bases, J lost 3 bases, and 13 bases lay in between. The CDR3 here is CASKGTDYNQPQHF. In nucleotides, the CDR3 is TGTGCCAGCAAGGGAACAGACTACAATCAGCCCCAGCATTTT. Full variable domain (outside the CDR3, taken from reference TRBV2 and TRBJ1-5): EPEVTQTPSHQVTQMGQEVILRCVPISNHLYFYWYRQILGQKVEFLVSFYNNEISEKSEIFDDQFSVERPDGSNFTLKIRSTKLEDSAMYFCASKGTDYNQPQHFGDGTRLSIL.

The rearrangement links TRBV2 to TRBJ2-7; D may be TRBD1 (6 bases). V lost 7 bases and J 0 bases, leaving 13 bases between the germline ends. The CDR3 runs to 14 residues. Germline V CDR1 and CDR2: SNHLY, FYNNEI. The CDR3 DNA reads TGTGCCAGCATGAAGACAGGACGCTCCTACGAGCAGTACTTC. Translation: CASMKTGRSYEQYF.

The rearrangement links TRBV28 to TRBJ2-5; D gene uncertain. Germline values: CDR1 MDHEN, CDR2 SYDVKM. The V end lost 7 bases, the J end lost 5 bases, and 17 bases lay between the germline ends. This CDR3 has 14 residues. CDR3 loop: CASMDIRPLETQYF. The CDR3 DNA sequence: TGTGCCAGCATGGATATCAGGCCCTTGGAGACCCAGTACTTC. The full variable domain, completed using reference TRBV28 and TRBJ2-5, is DVKVTQSSRYLVKRTGEKVFLECVQDMDHENMFWYRQDPGLGLRLIYFSYDVKMKEKGDIPEGYSVSREKKERFSLILESASTNQTSMYLCASMDIRPLETQYFGPGTRLLVL.

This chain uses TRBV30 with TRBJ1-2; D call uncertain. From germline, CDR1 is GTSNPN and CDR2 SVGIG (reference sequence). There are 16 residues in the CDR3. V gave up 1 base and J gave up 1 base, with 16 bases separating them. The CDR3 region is CAWSARPGTVNYGYTF. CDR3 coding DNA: TGTGCCTGGAGTGCCCGGCCGGGCACTGTTAACTATGGCTACACCTTC.

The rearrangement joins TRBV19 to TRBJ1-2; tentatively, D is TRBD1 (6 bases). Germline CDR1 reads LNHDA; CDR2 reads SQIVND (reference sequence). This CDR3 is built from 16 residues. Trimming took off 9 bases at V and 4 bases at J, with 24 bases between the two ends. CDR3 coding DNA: TGTGCCAGCTATGACCTAGGTGGGGGCCCCATCTATGGCTACACCTTC. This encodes CASYDLGGGPIYGYTF.

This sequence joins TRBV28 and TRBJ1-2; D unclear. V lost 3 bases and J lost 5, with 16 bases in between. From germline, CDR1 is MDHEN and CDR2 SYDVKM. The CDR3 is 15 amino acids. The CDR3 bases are TGTGCCAGCAGTTTTTCTGCGGGAGGGATATATGGCTACACCTTC. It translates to CASSFSAGGIYGYTF.

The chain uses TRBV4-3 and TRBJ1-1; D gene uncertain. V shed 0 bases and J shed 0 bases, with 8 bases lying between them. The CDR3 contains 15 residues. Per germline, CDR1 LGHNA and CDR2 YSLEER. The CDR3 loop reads CASSQDLGVNTEAFF. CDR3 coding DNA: TGCGCCAGCAGCCAAGATCTGGGTGTGAACACTGAAGCTTTCTTT.

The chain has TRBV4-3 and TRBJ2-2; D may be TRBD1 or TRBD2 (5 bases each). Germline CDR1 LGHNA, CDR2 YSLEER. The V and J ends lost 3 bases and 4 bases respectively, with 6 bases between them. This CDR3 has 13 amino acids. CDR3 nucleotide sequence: TGCGCCAGCAGCCAGGGGGTCACCGGGGAGCTGTTTTTT. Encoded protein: CASSQGVTGELFF.

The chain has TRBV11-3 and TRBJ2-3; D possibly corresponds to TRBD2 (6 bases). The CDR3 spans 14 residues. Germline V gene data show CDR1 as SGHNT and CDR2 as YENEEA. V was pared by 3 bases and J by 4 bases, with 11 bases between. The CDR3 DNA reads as TGTGCCAGCAGCTTTGACGGGGGAGCAGATACGCAGTATTTT. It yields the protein CASSFDGGADTQYF.

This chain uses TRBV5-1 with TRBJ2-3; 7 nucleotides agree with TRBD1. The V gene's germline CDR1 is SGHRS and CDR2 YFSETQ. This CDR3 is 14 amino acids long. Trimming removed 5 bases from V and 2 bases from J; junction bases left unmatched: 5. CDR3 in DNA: TGCGCCAGCAGGCAACAGGGGATCACAGATACGCAGTATTTT. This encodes CASRQQGITDTQYF.

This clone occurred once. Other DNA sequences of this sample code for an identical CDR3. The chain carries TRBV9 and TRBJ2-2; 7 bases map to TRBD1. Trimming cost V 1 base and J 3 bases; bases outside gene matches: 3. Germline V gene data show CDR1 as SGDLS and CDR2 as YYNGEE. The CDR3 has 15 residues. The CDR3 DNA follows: TGTGCCAGCAGCGTAAGGGGGCAGGACACCGGGGAGCTGTTTTTT. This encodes CASSVRGQDTGELFF.

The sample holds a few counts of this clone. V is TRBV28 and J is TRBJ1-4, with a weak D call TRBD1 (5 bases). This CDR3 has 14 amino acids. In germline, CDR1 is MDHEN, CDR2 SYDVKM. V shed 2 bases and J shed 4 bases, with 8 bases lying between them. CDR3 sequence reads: CASSLMGVNEKLFF. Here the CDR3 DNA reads TGTGCCAGCAGTTTAATGGGGGTTAATGAAAAACTGTTTTTT. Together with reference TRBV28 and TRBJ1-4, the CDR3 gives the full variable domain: DVKVTQSSRYLVKRTGEKVFLECVQDMDHENMFWYRQDPGLGLRLIYFSYDVKMKEKGDIPEGYSVSREKKERFSLILESASTNQTSMYLCASSLMGVNEKLFFGSGTQLSVL.